This TCR beta chain stems from a study of spatial heterogeneity in lung cancer. Germline assignment: CDR1 SEHNR and CDR2 FQNEAQ (reference sequence). The V end lost 0 bases, the J end lost 5 bases, and 13 bases lay between the germline ends. This CDR3 contains 15 residues. Time point: sample taken at primary tumor resection. Frozen PBMC, nontumor lung or tumor provided whole RNA, which was sequenced unsorted. A unique molecular identifier was carried by every single TCR cDNA molecule. TCRdb ran MiXCR on the 5' RACE reads and lists one entry per CDR3 protein. Counted here are 15,000 or so distinct CDR3 sequences, about 4.5% occurring once; the ten biggest clones make up 15% to 20%. This clonotype qualifies as medium-sized. What it recognizes is unknown. A library made for alpha chains picked up this beta chain off target, so its size means little. Broader study findings: Within tumors, counts of expanded alpha and beta TCRs tracked tumor mutation counts. Counts of ubiquitous and regional expanded TCRs tracked ubiquitous and regional nonsynonymous mutations, respectively.

The starting material was lung tumor tissue, obtained at surgery. The chain recombines TRBV7-9 with TRBJ1-2; D gene unclear. The receptor was isolated from a female donor with early-stage non-small cell lung cancer. The CDR3 bases are TGTGCCAGCAGCTTAGCCCAGGTGGGGTCGTATGGCTACACCTTC. It is translated as CASSLAQVGSYGYTF.